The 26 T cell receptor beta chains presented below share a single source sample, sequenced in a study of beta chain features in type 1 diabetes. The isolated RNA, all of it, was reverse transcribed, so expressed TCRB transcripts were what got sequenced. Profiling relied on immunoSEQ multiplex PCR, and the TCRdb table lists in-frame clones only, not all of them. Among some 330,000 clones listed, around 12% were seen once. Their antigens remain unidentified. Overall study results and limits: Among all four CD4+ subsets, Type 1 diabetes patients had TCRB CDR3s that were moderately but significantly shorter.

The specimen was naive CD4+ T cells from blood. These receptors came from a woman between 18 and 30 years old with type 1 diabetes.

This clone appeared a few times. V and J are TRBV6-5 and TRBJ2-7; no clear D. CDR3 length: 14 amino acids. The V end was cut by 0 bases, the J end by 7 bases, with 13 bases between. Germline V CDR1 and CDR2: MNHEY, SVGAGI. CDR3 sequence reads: CASSYSSAWREQYF. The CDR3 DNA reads TGTGCCAGCAGTTACTCGTCCGCCTGGCGGGAGCAGTACTTC.

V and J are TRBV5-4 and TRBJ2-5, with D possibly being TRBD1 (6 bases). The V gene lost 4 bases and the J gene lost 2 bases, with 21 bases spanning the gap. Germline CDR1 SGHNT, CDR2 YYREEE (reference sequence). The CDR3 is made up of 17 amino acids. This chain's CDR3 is CASSLGTMRGKQETQYF. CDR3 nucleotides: TGTGCCAGCAGCCTCGGGACAATGCGTGGCAAACAAGAGACCCAGTACTTC.

The CDR3 nucleotides are TGTGCCAGCAGGGATGGACAGGGGACCTACGAGCAGTACTTC. Translation gives CASRDGQGTYEQYF. The chain couples TRBV5-4 to TRBJ2-7; 9 bases are a match to TRBD1. Losses at the gene ends were 5 bases for V and 2 bases for J; bases not matched to a gene: 5. This CDR3 is built from 14 residues. Germline CDR1 reads SGHNT; CDR2 reads YYREEE (reference sequence).

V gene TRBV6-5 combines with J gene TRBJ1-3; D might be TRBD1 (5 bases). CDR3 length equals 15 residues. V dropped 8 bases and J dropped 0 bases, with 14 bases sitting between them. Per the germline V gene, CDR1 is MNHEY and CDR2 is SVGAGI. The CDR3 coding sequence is TGTGCCAGCGCCCCTGACAGTTACTCTGGAAACACCATATATTTT. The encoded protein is CASAPDSYSGNTIYF.

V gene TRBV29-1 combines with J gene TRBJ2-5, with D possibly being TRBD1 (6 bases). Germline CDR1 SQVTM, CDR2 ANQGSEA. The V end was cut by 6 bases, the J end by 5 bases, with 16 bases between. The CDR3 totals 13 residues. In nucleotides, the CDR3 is TGCAGCGTCAACCGACAGGATAGGGAGACCCAGTACTTC. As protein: CSVNRQDRETQYF. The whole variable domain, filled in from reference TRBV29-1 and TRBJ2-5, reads SAVISQKPSRDICQRGTSLTIQCQVDSQVTMMFWYRQQPGQSLTLIATANQGSEATYESGFVIDKFPISRPNLTFSTLTVSNMSPEDSSIYLCSVNRQDRETQYFGPGTRLLVL.

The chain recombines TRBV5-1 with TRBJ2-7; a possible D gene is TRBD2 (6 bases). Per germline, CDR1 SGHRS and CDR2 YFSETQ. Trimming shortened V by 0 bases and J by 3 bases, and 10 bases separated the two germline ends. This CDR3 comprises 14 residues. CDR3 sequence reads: CASSLASGDYEQYF. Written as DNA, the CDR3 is TGCGCCAGCAGCTTGGCTTCGGGAGACTACGAGCAGTACTTC.

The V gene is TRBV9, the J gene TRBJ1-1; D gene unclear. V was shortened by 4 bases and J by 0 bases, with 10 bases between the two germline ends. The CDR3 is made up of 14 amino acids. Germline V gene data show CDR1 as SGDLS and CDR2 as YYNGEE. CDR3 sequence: CASSPQYLNTEAFF. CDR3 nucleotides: TGTGCCAGCAGCCCACAGTACTTGAACACTGAAGCTTTCTTT.

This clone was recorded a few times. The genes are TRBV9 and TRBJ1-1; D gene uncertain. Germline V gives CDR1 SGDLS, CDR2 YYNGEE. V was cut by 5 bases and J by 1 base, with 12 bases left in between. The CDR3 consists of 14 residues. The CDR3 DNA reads TGTGCCAGCAGTCCTTCTACAGCGAACACTGAAGCTTTCTTT. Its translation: CASSPSTANTEAFF. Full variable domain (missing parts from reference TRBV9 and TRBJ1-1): DSGVTQTPKHLITATGQRVTLRCSPRSGDLSVYWYQQSLDQGLQFLIQYYNGEERAKGNILERFSAQQFPDLHSELNLSSLELGDSALYFCASSPSTANTEAFFGQGTRLTVV.

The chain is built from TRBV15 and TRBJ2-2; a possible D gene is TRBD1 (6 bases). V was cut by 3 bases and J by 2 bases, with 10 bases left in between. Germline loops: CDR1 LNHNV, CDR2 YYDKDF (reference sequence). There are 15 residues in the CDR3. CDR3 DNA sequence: TGTGCCACCAGCAGCCGGGACAAAAACACCGGGGAGCTGTTTTTT. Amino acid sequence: CATSSRDKNTGELFF.

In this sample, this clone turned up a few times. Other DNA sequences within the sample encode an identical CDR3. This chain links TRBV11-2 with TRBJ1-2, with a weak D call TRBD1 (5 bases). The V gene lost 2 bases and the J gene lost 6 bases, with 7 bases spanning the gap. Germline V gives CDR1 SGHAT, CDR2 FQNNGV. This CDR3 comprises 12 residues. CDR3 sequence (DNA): TGTGCCAGCAGCTTATCGGGGGATGGCTACACCTTC. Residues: CASSLSGDGYTF. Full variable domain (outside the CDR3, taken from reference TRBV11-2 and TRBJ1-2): EAGVAQSPRYKIIEKRQSVAFWCNPISGHATLYWYQQILGQGPKLLIQFQNNGVVDDSQLPKDRFSAERLKGVDSTLKIQPAKLEDSAVYLCASSLSGDGYTFGSGTRLTVV.

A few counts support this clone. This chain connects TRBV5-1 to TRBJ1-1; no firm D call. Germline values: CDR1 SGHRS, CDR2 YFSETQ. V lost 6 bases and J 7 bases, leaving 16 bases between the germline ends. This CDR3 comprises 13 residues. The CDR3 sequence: CASTSSWAGEAFF. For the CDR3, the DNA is TGCGCCAGCACATCTAGCTGGGCGGGTGAAGCTTTCTTT.

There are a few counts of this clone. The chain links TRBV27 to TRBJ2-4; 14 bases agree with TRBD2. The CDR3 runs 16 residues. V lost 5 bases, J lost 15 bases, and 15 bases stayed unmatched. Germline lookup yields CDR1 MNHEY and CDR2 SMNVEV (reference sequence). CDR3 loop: CASSPGTSGGSALGYF. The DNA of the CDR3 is TGTGCCAGCAGTCCTGGGACTAGCGGGGGTTCCGCATTGGGGTACTTC.

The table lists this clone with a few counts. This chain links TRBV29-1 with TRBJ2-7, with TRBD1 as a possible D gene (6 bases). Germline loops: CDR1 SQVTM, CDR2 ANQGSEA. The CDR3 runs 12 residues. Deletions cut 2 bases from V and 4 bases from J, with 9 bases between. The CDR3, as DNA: TGCAGCGTTGAACAAACAGGGTACGAGCAGTACTTC. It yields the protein CSVEQTGYEQYF.

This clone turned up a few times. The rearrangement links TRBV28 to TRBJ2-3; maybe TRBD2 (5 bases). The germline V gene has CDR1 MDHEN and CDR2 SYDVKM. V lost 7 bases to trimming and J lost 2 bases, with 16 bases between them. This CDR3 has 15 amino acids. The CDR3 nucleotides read TGTGCCAGCAACCTGGGAGCGGACCTCACAGATACGCAGTATTTT. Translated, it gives CASNLGADLTDTQYF. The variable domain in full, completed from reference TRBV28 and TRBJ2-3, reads DVKVTQSSRYLVKRTGEKVFLECVQDMDHENMFWYRQDPGLGLRLIYFSYDVKMKEKGDIPEGYSVSREKKERFSLILESASTNQTSMYLCASNLGADLTDTQYFGPGTRLTVL.

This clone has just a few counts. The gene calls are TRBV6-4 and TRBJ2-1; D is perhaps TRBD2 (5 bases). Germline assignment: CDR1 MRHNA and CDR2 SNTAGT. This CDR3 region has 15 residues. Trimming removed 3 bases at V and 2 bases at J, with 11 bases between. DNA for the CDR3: TGTGCCAGCAGTGAAATGAGAGGGACCTACAATGAGCAGTTCTTC. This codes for CASSEMRGTYNEQFF.

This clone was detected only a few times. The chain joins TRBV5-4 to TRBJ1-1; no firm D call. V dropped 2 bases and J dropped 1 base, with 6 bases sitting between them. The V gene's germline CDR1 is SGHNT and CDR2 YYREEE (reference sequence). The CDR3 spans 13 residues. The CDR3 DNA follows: TGTGCCAGCAGCTTTATGCGGAACACTGAAGCTTTCTTT. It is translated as CASSFMRNTEAFF.

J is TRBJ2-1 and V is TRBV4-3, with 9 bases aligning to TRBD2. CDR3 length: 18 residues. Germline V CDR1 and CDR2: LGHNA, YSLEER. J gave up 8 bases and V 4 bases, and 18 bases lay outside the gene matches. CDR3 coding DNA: TGCGCCAGCAGCCTATCCCTAGCCGGGACTAGCTTAGTTGATGAGCAGTTCTTC. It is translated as CASSLSLAGTSLVDEQFF.

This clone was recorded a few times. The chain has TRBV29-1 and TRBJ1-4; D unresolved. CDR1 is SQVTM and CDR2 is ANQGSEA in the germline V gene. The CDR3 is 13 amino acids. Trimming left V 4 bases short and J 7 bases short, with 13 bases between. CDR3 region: CSVGRRLSEKLFF. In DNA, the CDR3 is TGCAGCGTTGGGAGGAGGCTGAGTGAAAAACTGTTTTTT.

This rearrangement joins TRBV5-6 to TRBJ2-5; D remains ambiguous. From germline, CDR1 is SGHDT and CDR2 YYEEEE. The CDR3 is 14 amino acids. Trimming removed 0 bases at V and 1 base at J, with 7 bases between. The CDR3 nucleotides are TGTGCCAGCAGCTTGGGGCGGAGCCAAGAGACCCAGTACTTC. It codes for CASSLGRSQETQYF.

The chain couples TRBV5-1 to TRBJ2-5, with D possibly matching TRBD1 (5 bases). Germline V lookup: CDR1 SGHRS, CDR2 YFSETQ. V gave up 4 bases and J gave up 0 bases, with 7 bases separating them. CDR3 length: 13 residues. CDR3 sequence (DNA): TGCGCCAGCAGCCAGGACAACCAAGAGACCCAGTACTTC. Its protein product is CASSQDNQETQYF.

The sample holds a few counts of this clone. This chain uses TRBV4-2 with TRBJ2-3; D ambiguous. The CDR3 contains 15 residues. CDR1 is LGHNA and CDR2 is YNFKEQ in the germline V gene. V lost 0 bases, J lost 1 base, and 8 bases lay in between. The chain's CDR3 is CASSQDYVGTDTQYF. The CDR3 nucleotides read TGTGCCAGCAGCCAAGACTACGTCGGCACAGATACGCAGTATTTT.

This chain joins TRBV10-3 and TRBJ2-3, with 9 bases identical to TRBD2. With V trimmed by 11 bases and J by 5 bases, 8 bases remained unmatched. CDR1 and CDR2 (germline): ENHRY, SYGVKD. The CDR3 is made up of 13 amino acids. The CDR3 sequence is CASRGLAVDTQYF. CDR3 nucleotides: TGTGCCTCGAGGGGACTAGCCGTAGATACGCAGTATTTT.

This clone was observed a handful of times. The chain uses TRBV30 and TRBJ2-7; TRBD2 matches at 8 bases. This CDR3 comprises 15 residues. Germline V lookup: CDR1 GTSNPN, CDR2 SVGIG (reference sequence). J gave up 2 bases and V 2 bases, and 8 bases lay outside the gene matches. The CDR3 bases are TGTGCCTGGAGTAGGGGTCCGGGAGGGACCTACGAGCAGTACTTC. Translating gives CAWSRGPGGTYEQYF.

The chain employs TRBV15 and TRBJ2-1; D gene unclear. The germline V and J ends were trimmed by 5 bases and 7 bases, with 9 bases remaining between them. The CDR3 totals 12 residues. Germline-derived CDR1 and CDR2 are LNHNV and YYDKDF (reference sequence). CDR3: CATSFPGNEQFF. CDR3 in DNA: TGTGCCACCAGCTTCCCAGGAAATGAGCAGTTCTTC.

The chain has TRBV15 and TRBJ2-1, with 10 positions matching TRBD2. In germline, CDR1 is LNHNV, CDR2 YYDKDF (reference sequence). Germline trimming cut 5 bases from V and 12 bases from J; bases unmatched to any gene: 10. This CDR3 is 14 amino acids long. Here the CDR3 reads CATSSEPGLATQFF. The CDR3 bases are TGTGCCACCAGCTCGGAACCGGGACTAGCGACGCAGTTCTTC.

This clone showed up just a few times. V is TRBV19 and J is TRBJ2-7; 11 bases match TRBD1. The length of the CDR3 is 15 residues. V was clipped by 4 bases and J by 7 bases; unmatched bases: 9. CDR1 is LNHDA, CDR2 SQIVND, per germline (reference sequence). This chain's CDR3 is CASSTPGQGGLEQYF. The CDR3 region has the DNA TGTGCCAGTAGTACCCCGGGACAGGGGGGTTTGGAGCAGTACTTC.